Below, 24 T cell receptor beta chains from the same sample are listed, as sequenced in a study of T cell responses to AZD1222 COVID-19 vaccine. TCRdb's copy holds only in-frame clones and misses some; the assay was immunoSEQ multiplex PCR. This table holds about 120,000 clones, around 94% found once. The material sequenced was peripheral blood, taken on day 0 of AZD1222 vaccination. The receptors originated from an adult in good health.

CDR3 coding DNA: TGTGCCAGCAGTGGCAGGGGGCTACGCAATCAGCCCCAGCATTTT. Amino acid sequence: CASSGRGLRNQPQHF. The rearrangement uses TRBV2 and TRBJ1-5, with 8 bases lining up with TRBD1. The CDR3 is 15 residues long. V gave up 4 bases and J gave up 2 bases; unmatched junction bases: 4. CDR1 and CDR2 from the germline V gene are SNHLY and FYNNEI.

This chain connects TRBV5-5 to TRBJ1-1; no reliable D call. This CDR3 has 15 residues. The germline gives CDR1 SGHKS, CDR2 YYEKEE (reference sequence). The V end was cut by 1 base, the J end by 5 bases, with 15 bases between. The CDR3 sequence is CASSLTAGRNTEAFF. The CDR3 coding sequence is TGTGCCAGCAGCTTGACTGCGGGTCGTAATACTGAAGCTTTCTTT.

This clone came up once. The rearrangement joins TRBV27 to TRBJ2-2; D ambiguous. The V and J ends lost 4 bases and 7 bases respectively, with 1 base between them. The CDR3 runs to 10 residues. Germline CDR1 and CDR2: MNHEY and SMNVEV (reference sequence). The CDR3, as DNA: TGTGCCAGCAGTTACGGGGAGCTGTTTTTT. Its protein product is CASSYGELFF.

V is TRBV19 and J is TRBJ1-4; possibly TRBD1 for D (6 bases). V was pared by 4 bases and J by 0 bases, with 15 bases between. The CDR3 runs 17 residues. Germline CDR1 is LNHDA and CDR2 is SQIVND (reference sequence). The CDR3 DNA is TGTGCCAGTAGTAAACCCGGGGACACCACAACTAATGAAAAACTGTTTTTT. Protein sequence: CASSKPGDTTTNEKLFF.

The V gene is TRBV7-8, the J gene TRBJ2-7; a weak D match, TRBD1 (5 bases). Germline V gives CDR1 SGHVS, CDR2 FQNEAQ. The CDR3 has 15 amino acids. Deletions cut 1 base from V and 1 base from J, with 11 bases between. CDR3 residues: CASSLGRVGSYEQYF. CDR3 bases: TGTGCCAGCAGCTTAGGCAGGGTTGGATCCTACGAGCAGTACTTC.

This sequence joins TRBV24-1 and TRBJ2-2, with D tentatively TRBD2 (5 bases). The CDR3 contains 16 residues. V lost 2 bases and J lost 3, with 12 bases in between. Germline CDR1 KGHDR, CDR2 SFDVKD. CDR3 coding DNA: TGTGCCACCAGTGATTGGCCGGGGTCGGACACCGGGGAGCTGTTTTTT. It yields the protein CATSDWPGSDTGELFF.

Notes on this clone: Other DNA sequences in the same sample also yield this CDR3. The chain uses TRBV28 and TRBJ1-1; D gene ambiguous. Germline loops: CDR1 MDHEN, CDR2 SYDVKM. Trimming stripped 6 bases from V and 2 bases from J, with 10 bases between. The CDR3 covers 13 residues. The CDR3 nucleotides are TGTGCCAGCAGCCGGCCAGTTAACACTGAAGCTTTCTTT. It encodes CASSRPVNTEAFF.

This clone has just one count. This rearrangement joins TRBV5-6 to TRBJ2-3; D is perhaps TRBD1 or TRBD2 (5 bases each). Germline CDR1 SGHDT, CDR2 YYEEEE. V was cut by 4 bases and J by 5 bases, with 14 bases left in between. There are 14 residues in the CDR3. For the CDR3, the DNA is TGTGCCAGCAGCGCCGGGACCTTCATAGATACGCAGTATTTT. Translation: CASSAGTFIDTQYF.

V usage is TRBV29-1 and J usage is TRBJ1-1; tentative D call: TRBD1 (5 bases). This CDR3 spans 10 amino acids. Germline assignment: CDR1 SQVTM and CDR2 ANQGSEA. V was trimmed by 7 bases and J by 7 bases, leaving 10 bases between them. The CDR3 nucleotides read TGCAGCGCATTGACAGATGAAGCTTTCTTT. Its protein product is CSALTDEAFF.

The V call is TRBV10-3, the J call TRBJ1-6; D gene ambiguous. The V gene lost 2 bases and the J gene lost 7 bases, with 18 bases spanning the gap. This CDR3 contains 17 residues. The germline CDR1 and CDR2 sequences are ENHRY and SYGVKD. Here the CDR3 DNA reads TGTGCCATCAGTGAGGGAACAGCCTCCTTTACGAATTCACCCCTCCACTTT. It is translated as CAISEGTASFTNSPLHF.

The chain joins TRBV5-5 to TRBJ1-2; maybe TRBD1 (5 bases). The V and J ends lost 6 bases and 1 base respectively, with 13 bases between them. This CDR3 region has 14 residues. Germline values: CDR1 SGHKS, CDR2 YYEKEE (reference sequence). CDR3 sequence reads: CASTWDGFNYGYTF. The CDR3 coding sequence is TGTGCCAGCACCTGGGACGGATTTAACTATGGCTACACCTTC.

The chain is built from TRBV5-4 and TRBJ2-3, with D perhaps TRBD1 (5 bases). The V gene's germline CDR1 is SGHNT and CDR2 YYREEE (reference sequence). Trimming stripped 3 bases from V and 2 bases from J, with 16 bases between. The CDR3 consists of 16 residues. The CDR3 loop reads CASSSLAGKSTDTQYF. CDR3 in DNA: TGTGCCAGCAGCTCCCTCGCAGGGAAATCCACAGATACGCAGTATTTT.

The CDR3 loop is CASRFTGSYNEQFF. As DNA, the CDR3 is TGTGCCAGCAGGTTTACAGGCTCCTACAATGAGCAGTTCTTC. This chain joins TRBV2 and TRBJ2-1, with D tentatively TRBD1 (5 bases). Germline CDR1 reads SNHLY; CDR2 reads FYNNEI. V was clipped by 6 bases and J by 0 bases, with 9 bases between them. The CDR3 sequence is 14 residues long.

The chain has TRBV5-1 and TRBJ2-2; 9 bases align to TRBD2. Unmatched junction bases numbered 10, after V lost 1 base and J lost 6 bases. This CDR3 comprises 17 residues. Germline values: CDR1 SGHRS, CDR2 YFSETQ. This chain's CDR3 is CASSLPAGGQFPGELFF. DNA of the CDR3: TGCGCCAGCAGCTTGCCAGCGGGAGGCCAATTTCCCGGGGAGCTGTTTTTT.

The rearrangement uses TRBV2 and TRBJ1-1; D is unclear. Trimming pared 4 bases from V and 5 bases from J, leaving 11 bases between. The CDR3 loop spans 13 amino acids. CDR1 and CDR2 from the germline V gene are SNHLY and FYNNEI. The CDR3 region is CASSVQGSTEAFF. The CDR3 DNA is TGTGCCAGCAGTGTTCAAGGGAGTACTGAAGCTTTCTTT. Looking up the rest from reference TRBV2 and TRBJ1-1 gives the full variable domain: EPEVTQTPSHQVTQMGQEVILRCVPISNHLYFYWYRQILGQKVEFLVSFYNNEISEKSEIFDDQFSVERPDGSNFTLKIRSTKLEDSAMYFCASSVQGSTEAFFGQGTRLTVV.

The table lists this clone with a count of one. This chain joins TRBV18 and TRBJ1-3, with a weak D call TRBD1 (6 bases). Germline V gene sequence: CDR1 KGHSH, CDR2 LQKENI. Trimming took off 1 base at V and 2 bases at J, with 12 bases between the two ends. This CDR3 is 16 amino acids long. CDR3 in amino acids: CASSPLQGSTGNTIYF. CDR3 nucleotide sequence: TGTGCCAGCTCACCACTCCAGGGGTCGACTGGAAACACCATATATTTT. Drawing the rest from reference TRBV18 and TRBJ1-3, the complete variable domain is NAGVMQNPRHLVRRRGQEARLRCSPMKGHSHVYWYRQLPEEGLKFMVYLQKENIIDESGMPKERFSAEFPKEGPSILRIQQVVRGDSAAYFCASSPLQGSTGNTIYFGEGSWLTVV.

J is TRBJ2-2 and V is TRBV19, with D perhaps matching TRBD1 (6 bases). CDR1 is LNHDA and CDR2 is SQIVND in the germline V gene (reference sequence). The V end lost 0 bases, the J end lost 7 bases, and 15 bases lay between the germline ends. The CDR3 is 16 residues long. CDR3: CASSIDPGVHGGELFF. CDR3 nucleotides: TGTGCCAGTAGTATAGATCCAGGGGTTCACGGCGGGGAGCTGTTTTTT.

Points on this clone: The junction departs from germline at one end; a sequencing error may be responsible. The genes are TRBV11-2 and TRBJ2-7, with D possibly matching TRBD1 (6 bases). The CDR3 sequence is 15 residues long. Germline loops: CDR1 SGHAT, CDR2 FQNNGV. The CDR3 spells CASSSRGLVPYEQYF. For the CDR3, the DNA is TGTGCCAGTAGCTCGAGGGGGTTGGTCCCCTACGAGCAGTACTTC.

This chain connects TRBV6-5 to TRBJ1-6; TRBD1 matches at 7 bases. With V trimmed by 7 bases and J by 7 bases, 7 bases remained unmatched. The length of the CDR3 is 14 residues. CDR1 and CDR2 from the germline V gene are MNHEY and SVGAGI. The CDR3 bases are TGTGCCAGCACCTTAAGGGGGCCCAATTCACCCCTCCACTTT. It codes for CASTLRGPNSPLHF.

This rearrangement joins TRBV28 to TRBJ1-5, with D tentatively TRBD1 (5 bases). CDR3 length: 14 amino acids. V lost 6 bases to trimming and J lost 9 bases, with 18 bases between them. Germline loops: CDR1 MDHEN, CDR2 SYDVKM. The DNA of the CDR3 is TGTGCCAGCAGCGAGGGACCTCAAAGACGGCCCCAGCATTTT. It specifies CASSEGPQRRPQHF.

This chain uses TRBV5-1 with TRBJ2-1; D perhaps matches TRBD1 (7 bases). The V gene lost 0 bases and the J gene lost 4 bases, with 14 bases spanning the gap. The CDR3 is 16 residues long. Looked up from germline, CDR1 is SGHRS and CDR2 is YFSETQ. The DNA of the CDR3 is TGCGCCAGCAGCTTGGAAGGGGGGACAGTTTACAATGAGCAGTTCTTC. It is translated as CASSLEGGTVYNEQFF.

This chain joins TRBV7-3 and TRBJ2-3; perhaps TRBD1 as D (6 bases). V was trimmed by 3 bases and J by 2 bases, leaving 12 bases between them. Germline loops: CDR1 SGHTA, CDR2 FQGTGA. This CDR3 comprises 15 residues. The CDR3 nucleotides are TGTGCCAGCAGCTTCACCGACAGGCCCACAGATACGCAGTATTTT. Translation: CASSFTDRPTDTQYF. Full variable domain (rest looked up from reference TRBV7-3 and TRBJ2-3): GAGVSQTPSNKVTEKGKYVELRCDPISGHTALYWYRQSLGQGPEFLIYFQGTGAADDSGLPNDRFFAVRPEGSVSTLKIQRTERGDSAVYLCASSFTDRPTDTQYFGPGTRLTVL.

CDR3 in amino acids: CASSISGNTEAFF. For the CDR3, the DNA is TGTGCCAGTAGTATCAGCGGTAACACTGAAGCTTTCTTT. The V call is TRBV19, the J call TRBJ1-1, with D unclear. V lost 3 bases, J lost 2 bases, and 7 bases lay in between. CDR3 length: 13 residues. CDR1 and CDR2 from the germline V gene are LNHDA and SQIVND (reference sequence).

V is TRBV14 and J is TRBJ2-5, with TRBD1 as a possible D gene (5 bases). The CDR3 covers 15 residues. V was shortened by 1 base and J by 1 base, with 10 bases between the two germline ends. Looked up from germline, CDR1 is SGHDN and CDR2 is FVKESK. The CDR3 protein is CASSQGGRAQETQYF. In DNA, the CDR3 is TGTGCCAGCAGCCAAGGAGGCAGGGCCCAAGAGACCCAGTACTTC.